These 17 T cell receptor beta chains were sequenced from one sample in a study of memory CD4+ T cells and cytomegalovirus serostatus. Sequencing was performed with immunoSEQ multiplex PCR; in TCRdb, only in-frame clones are kept and a portion is missing. Of approximately 49,000 clones listed, under 85% are singletons. The sort gate was single viable CD3+CD4+CD8-CD45RO+ cells for memory CD4+ T cells. The sequenced material came from memory CD4+ T cells from blood. The origin of the receptors is an adult in good health and CMV-seronegative.

This chain connects TRBV7-3 to TRBJ1-2; TRBD1 matches at 7 bases. Germline V CDR1 and CDR2: SGHTA, FQGTGA. Trimming at V came to 4 bases and at J to 4 bases, leaving 12 bases not matched to a gene. The CDR3 is 16 amino acids. CDR3 coding DNA: TGTGCCAGCAGCTCTTACCCGACAGGGCTTGCCTATGGCTACACCTTC. This gives the protein CASSSYPTGLAYGYTF.

The rearrangement links TRBV5-4 to TRBJ2-3; unclear D gene. V dropped 2 bases and J dropped 2 bases, with 3 bases sitting between them. Looked up from germline, CDR1 is SGHNT and CDR2 is YYREEE (reference sequence). This CDR3 is 12 amino acids long. CDR3 amino acids: CASSLDTDTQYF. In DNA form, the CDR3 reads TGTGCCAGCAGCTTAGACACAGATACGCAGTATTTT.

V gene TRBV7-9 combines with J gene TRBJ1-2; D gene uncertain. CDR3 size: 12 residues. V was cut by 11 bases and J by 7 bases, with 17 bases left in between. Germline V CDR1 and CDR2: SEHNR, FQNEAQ (reference sequence). DNA for the CDR3: TGTGCCGCGGGCAGAGGGCTTAGTGGCTACACCTTC. This gives the protein CAAGRGLSGYTF.

The chain uses TRBV28 and TRBJ1-1; possibly TRBD1 for D (5 bases). The CDR3 consists of 14 residues. V was cut by 5 bases and J by 4 bases, with 14 bases left in between. Germline V gives CDR1 MDHEN, CDR2 SYDVKM. Here the CDR3 reads CASSGPGSGTEAFF. CDR3 in DNA: TGTGCCAGCAGTGGCCCAGGGTCGGGCACTGAAGCTTTCTTT.

This clone has a single count. At one boundary the junction diverges from the germline segment, which might be a read error. The chain employs TRBV6-1 and TRBJ1-1, with D perhaps TRBD1 (6 bases). The CDR3 length is 14 residues. Per germline, CDR1 MNHNS and CDR2 SASEGT. CDR3 bases: TGTGCCAGCAGGGACGACAGGCCGAACGCTGAAGCTTTCTTT. Translated, it gives CASRDDRPNAEAFF.

This chain links TRBV6-1 with TRBJ2-7; tentative D call: TRBD1 (5 bases). Trimming took 1 base from V and 4 from J, leaving 11 bases between them. CDR1 and CDR2 from the germline V gene are MNHNS and SASEGT. The CDR3 sequence is 14 residues long. This CDR3 is CASSEDVQAYEQYF. For the CDR3, the DNA is TGTGCCAGCAGTGAAGACGTACAGGCTTACGAGCAGTACTTC.

The chain has TRBV6-1 and TRBJ2-7; 12 bases match TRBD1. CDR3 size: 14 residues. The V and J ends lost 6 bases and 7 bases, in that order; junction bases with no gene match: 7. Germline loops: CDR1 MNHNS, CDR2 SASEGT. DNA of the CDR3: TGTGCCAGCAGGGGGACAGGGGGCCAAGGTGAGCAGTACTTC. It translates to CASRGTGGQGEQYF.

The chain carries TRBV28 and TRBJ2-2; TRBD2 agrees at 10 bases. Germline-derived CDR1 and CDR2 are MDHEN and SYDVKM. The CDR3 runs to 15 residues. V shed 6 bases, J shed 5 bases, and the junction held 6 bases outside the gene matches. In DNA, the CDR3 is TGTGCCAGCAGACTTAGCGGGGGGACAACCGGGGAGCTGTTTTTT. As protein: CASRLSGGTTGELFF.

Concerning this clone itself: At one end the junction does not follow the germline gene, possibly because of a read error. The J gene is TRBJ2-1, the V gene TRBV7-7; 10 nucleotides line up with TRBD2. Germline V lookup: CDR1 SSHAT, CDR2 FNYEAQ (reference sequence). This CDR3 contains 15 residues. The CDR3 sequence: CASSFLAGAHNEQFF. CDR3 nucleotide sequence: TGTGCTAGCAGCTTCCTAGCGGGGGCACACAATGAGCAGTTCTTC.

The chain combines TRBV5-1 with TRBJ1-2; TRBD1 matches at 9 bases. This CDR3 is built from 15 residues. Germline CDR1 SGHRS, CDR2 YFSETQ. Trimming took 0 bases from V and 6 from J; bases not matched to a gene: 6. The CDR3 coding sequence is TGCGCCAGCAGCTTGGGTTCGGGACAGGGAGATGGCTACACCTTC. This codes for CASSLGSGQGDGYTF.

This clone was recorded once. The J gene is TRBJ1-2, the V gene TRBV9; TRBD1 agrees at 7 bases. J was trimmed by 0 bases and V by 4 bases; bases with no gene match: 6. The CDR3 spans 15 residues. Looked up from germline, CDR1 is SGDLS and CDR2 is YYNGEE. CDR3 nucleotide sequence: TGTGCCAGCAGCCCCGGGACAGCCTCTAACTATGGCTACACCTTC. Protein: CASSPGTASNYGYTF. Supplemented by reference TRBV9 and TRBJ1-2, the full variable domain reads DSGVTQTPKHLITATGQRVTLRCSPRSGDLSVYWYQQSLDQGLQFLIQYYNGEERAKGNILERFSAQQFPDLHSELNLSSLELGDSALYFCASSPGTASNYGYTFGSGTRLTVV.

The J gene is TRBJ2-7, the V gene TRBV11-2; 11 nucleotides agree with TRBD1. Germline CDR1 is SGHAT and CDR2 is FQNNGV. This CDR3 region has 15 residues. Trimming removed 5 bases from V and 3 bases from J; junction bases left unmatched: 6. The CDR3 nucleotides are TGTGCCAGCAGCCTAATGGGACAGGGGGTCTACGAGCAGTACTTC. Protein product: CASSLMGQGVYEQYF.

This clone has more than one count but fewer than ten. The chain employs TRBV27 and TRBJ2-1; TRBD2 agrees at 15 bases. The CDR3 loop spans 18 amino acids. V gave up 0 bases and J gave up 7 bases; unmatched junction bases: 7. Germline V CDR1 and CDR2: MNHEY, SMNVEV (reference sequence). CDR3 sequence: CASSLSRTSGGVWNEQFF. For the CDR3, the DNA is TGTGCCAGCAGTTTATCTCGGACTAGCGGGGGGGTCTGGAATGAGCAGTTCTTC.

The V gene is TRBV7-7, the J gene TRBJ2-2; 7 bases agree with TRBD1. CDR3 length: 13 residues. Germline values: CDR1 SSHAT, CDR2 FNYEAQ (reference sequence). The V segment lost 5 bases and the J segment 3 bases; nucleotides outside the gene matches: 0. CDR3 in amino acids: CASSQGDTGELFF. The CDR3 DNA is TGTGCCAGCAGCCAGGGGGACACCGGGGAGCTGTTTTTT.

This chain connects TRBV6-5 to TRBJ2-5; TRBD2 agrees at 8 bases. This CDR3 spans 13 amino acids. V shed 7 bases, J shed 5 bases, and the junction held 6 bases outside the gene matches. The germline CDR1 and CDR2 sequences are MNHEY and SVGAGI. The CDR3 is CASTGGGVETQYF. CDR3 nucleotide sequence: TGTGCCAGCACCGGGGGGGGAGTTGAGACCCAGTACTTC.

This clone has only a few counts. CDR3 in amino acids: CASSELGEAFF. The CDR3 coding sequence is TGTGCCAGCAGTGAATTGGGTGAAGCTTTCTTT. This chain connects TRBV2 to TRBJ1-1; no definite D call. The CDR3 contains 11 residues. Trimming took 2 bases from V and 7 from J, leaving 5 bases between them. Per germline, CDR1 SNHLY and CDR2 FYNNEI.

V usage is TRBV12-1 and J usage is TRBJ1-1; the DNA was not compared with TRBD1, the D call given in the table. TRBV12-1 is listed as a pseudogene. This CDR3 has 16 residues. The CDR3 DNA reads TGTGCCAGCAGCCCTCGGACAGGGGAGAGTAATACTGAAGCTTTCTTT. Amino acid sequence: CASSPRTGESNTEAFF.